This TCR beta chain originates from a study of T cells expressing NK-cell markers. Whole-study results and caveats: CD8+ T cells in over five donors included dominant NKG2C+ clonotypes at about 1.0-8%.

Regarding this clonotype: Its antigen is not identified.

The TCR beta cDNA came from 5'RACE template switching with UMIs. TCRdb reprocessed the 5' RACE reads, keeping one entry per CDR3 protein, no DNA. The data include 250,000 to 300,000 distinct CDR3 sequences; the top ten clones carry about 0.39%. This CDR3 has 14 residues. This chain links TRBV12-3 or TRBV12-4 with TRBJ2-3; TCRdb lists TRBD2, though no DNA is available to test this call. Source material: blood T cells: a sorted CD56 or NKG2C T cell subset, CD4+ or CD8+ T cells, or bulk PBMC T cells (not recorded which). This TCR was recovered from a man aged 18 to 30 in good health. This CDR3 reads CASRTSGRADTQYF.